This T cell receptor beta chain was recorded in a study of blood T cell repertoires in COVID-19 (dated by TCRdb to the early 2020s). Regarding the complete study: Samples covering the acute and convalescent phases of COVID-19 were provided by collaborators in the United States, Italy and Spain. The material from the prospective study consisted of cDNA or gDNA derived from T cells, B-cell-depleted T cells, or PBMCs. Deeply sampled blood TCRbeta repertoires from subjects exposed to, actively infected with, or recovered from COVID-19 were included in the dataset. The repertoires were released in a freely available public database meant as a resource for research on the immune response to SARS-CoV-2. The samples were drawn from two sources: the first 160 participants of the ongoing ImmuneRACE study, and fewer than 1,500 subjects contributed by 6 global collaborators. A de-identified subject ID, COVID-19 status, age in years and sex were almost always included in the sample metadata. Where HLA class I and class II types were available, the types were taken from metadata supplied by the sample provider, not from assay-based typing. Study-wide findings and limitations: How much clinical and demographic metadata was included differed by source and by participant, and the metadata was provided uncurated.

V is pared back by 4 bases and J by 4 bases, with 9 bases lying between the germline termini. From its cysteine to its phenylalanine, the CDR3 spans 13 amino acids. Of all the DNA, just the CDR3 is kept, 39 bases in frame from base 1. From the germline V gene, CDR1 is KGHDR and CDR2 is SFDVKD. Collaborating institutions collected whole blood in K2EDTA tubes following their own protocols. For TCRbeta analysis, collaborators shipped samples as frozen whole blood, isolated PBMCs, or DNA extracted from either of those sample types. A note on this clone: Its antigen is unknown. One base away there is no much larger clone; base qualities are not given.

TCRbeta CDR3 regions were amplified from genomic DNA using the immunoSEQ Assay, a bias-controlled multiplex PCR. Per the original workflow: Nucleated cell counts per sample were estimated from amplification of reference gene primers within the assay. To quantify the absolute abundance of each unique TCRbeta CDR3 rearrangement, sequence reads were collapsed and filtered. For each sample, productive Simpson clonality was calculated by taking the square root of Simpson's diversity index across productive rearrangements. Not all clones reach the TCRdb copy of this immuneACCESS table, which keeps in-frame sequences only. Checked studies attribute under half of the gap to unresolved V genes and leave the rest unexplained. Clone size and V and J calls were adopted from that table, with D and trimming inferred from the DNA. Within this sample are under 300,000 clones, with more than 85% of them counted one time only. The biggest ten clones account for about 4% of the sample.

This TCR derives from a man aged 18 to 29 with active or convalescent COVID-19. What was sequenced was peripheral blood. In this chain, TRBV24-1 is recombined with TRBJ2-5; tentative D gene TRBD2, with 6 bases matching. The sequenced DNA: TGTGCCACCAGTGAGTCTAGCGCAGAGACCCAGTACTTC. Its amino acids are CATSESSAETQYF.